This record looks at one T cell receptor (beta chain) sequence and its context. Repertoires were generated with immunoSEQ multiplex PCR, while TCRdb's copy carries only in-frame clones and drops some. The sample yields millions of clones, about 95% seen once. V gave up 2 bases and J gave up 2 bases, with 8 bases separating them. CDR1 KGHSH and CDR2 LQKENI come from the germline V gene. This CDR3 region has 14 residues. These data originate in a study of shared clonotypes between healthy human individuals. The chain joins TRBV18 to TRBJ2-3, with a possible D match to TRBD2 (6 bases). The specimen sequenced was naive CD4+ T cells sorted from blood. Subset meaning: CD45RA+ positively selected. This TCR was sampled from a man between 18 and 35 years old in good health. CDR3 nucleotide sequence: TGTGCCAGCTCACCAGGAGGGAACACAGATACGCAGTATTTT. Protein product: CASSPGGNTDTQYF.